These T cell receptor beta chains were read from a single sample in a study of post-analysis software for immune sequencing data. MiXCR was run by TCRdb on the PCR reads, yielding one entry per CDR3 protein. Of about 430,000 distinct CDR3 sequences in the sample, more than 30% were seen once. The specimen sequenced was blood. Receptor source: a girl aged 2 to 9 with multiple sclerosis. The CDR3 runs from the conserved cysteine through the conserved F or W. A D gene is named only where the DNA matches it firmly. Part of the rows lack a size; the others show once, few, many or a class for expanded clones.

size,length,V,D,J,DNA,CDR3
few,15,TRBV5-4,-,TRBJ2-7,TGTGCCAGCAGCCATCCGACCGTAACCTCCTACGAGCAGTACTTC,CASSHPTVTSYEQYF
few,15,TRBV7-2,TRBD2,TRBJ2-1,TGTGCCAGCAGCTTAGCGCGGGAGATGTGGAATGAGCAGTTCTTC,CASSLAREMWNEQFF
few,17,TRBV7-9,TRBD1,TRBJ2-5,TGTGCCAGCAGCTTCTCCCCCGGGACAGGAAGGGGAGAGACCCAGTACTTC,CASSFSPGTGRGETQYF
-,12,TRBV29-1,-,TRBJ1-1,TGCAGCGTTTGGCTCTCCAGCGCTGAAGCTTTCTTT,CSVWLSSAEAFF
-,14,TRBV21-1,-,TRBJ2-7,TGTGCCAGCAGCAAAGGCCCAGGGTCGGCTGAGCAGTACTTC,CASSKGPGSAEQYF
-,14,TRBV25-1,-,TRBJ2-1,TGTGCCAGCAGTGACAGGCCAACCTACAATGAGCAGTTCTTC,CASSDRPTYNEQFF
-,22,TRBV21-1,-,TRBJ2-1,TGTGCCAGCAGCCCCGACCGGCCCAATCTAGCGGGAGGGCCCAAGCTTCACAATGAGCAGTTCTTC,CASSPDRPNLAGGPKLHNEQFF
few,12,TRBV20-1,-,TRBJ2-1,TGCAGTGCTAGTCAACGAGAGGGGGTGCAGTTCTTC,CSASQREGVQFF
-,14,TRBV20-1,-,TRBJ1-1,TGCAGTGCTAGAGCCCCGGGGATGAACACTGAAGCTTTCTTT,CSARAPGMNTEAFF
-,14,TRBV7-2,TRBD2,TRBJ2-4,TGTGCCAGCAGCTTAGGGGCGGGAGTGCGGGAGCAGTACTTC,CASSLGAGVREQYF
-,13,TRBV5-1,-,TRBJ1-6,TGCGCCAGCAGCGCGGGACATAGGGCACCCCTCCACTTT,CASSAGHRAPLHF
-,17,TRBV18,-,TRBJ1-1,TGTGCCAGCTCACCACCATGGGCCGACTCCAGGGACACTGAAGCTTTCTTT,CASSPPWADSRDTEAFF
few,12,TRBV5-1,-,TRBJ1-2,TGCGCCAGCAGCTTCCAGGGTGATGGCTACACCTTC,CASSFQGDGYTF
-,11,TRBV29-1,-,TRBJ2-7,TGCAGCGTCCAGACAGGAGGCGAGCAGTACTTC,CSVQTGGEQYF
-,12,TRBV3-1,-,TRBJ1-6,TGTGCCAGCAGCCAAGTAAAGGCACCCCCCCACTTT,CASSQVKAPPHF
-,15,TRBV28,TRBD1,TRBJ1-2,TGTGCCAGCAGTCACGGACAGGGGCCTTACTATGGCTACACCTTC,CASSHGQGPYYGYTF